This T cell receptor (beta chain) was documented in a study of blood T cell repertoires in COVID-19. Study at large: Spain, Italy and the United States supplied samples that represented acute and convalescent COVID-19. PBMCs, B-cell-depleted T cells, or T cells provided the cDNA or gDNA that made up the material.

Original processing notes: Amplification of reference gene primers provided the estimated nucleated cell counts. Method: immunoSEQ multiplex PCR; TCRdb's copy keeps in-frame clones and lacks some. The DNA gave D and trimming, while V, J and clone size come from that table. Among about 150,000 clones, about 85% were seen once, and the ten largest hold more than 2%. The CDR3 loop spans 17 amino acids. V dropped 0 bases and J dropped 8; count of bases not matched to a gene: 9. The germline CDR1 and CDR2 sequences are MNHEY and SVGEGT. The sequence was obtained from a woman aged 70-85 years with acute or convalescent COVID-19. Sequenced material: peripheral blood. The chain carries TRBV6-2 or TRBV6-3 and TRBJ1-4; 10 nucleotides line up with TRBD1. In nucleotides, the CDR3 is TGTGCCAGCAGTTACTCAACTCCGGGACAGGGGAACGAAAAACTGTTTTTT. Amino acid sequence: CASSYSTPGQGNEKLFF.